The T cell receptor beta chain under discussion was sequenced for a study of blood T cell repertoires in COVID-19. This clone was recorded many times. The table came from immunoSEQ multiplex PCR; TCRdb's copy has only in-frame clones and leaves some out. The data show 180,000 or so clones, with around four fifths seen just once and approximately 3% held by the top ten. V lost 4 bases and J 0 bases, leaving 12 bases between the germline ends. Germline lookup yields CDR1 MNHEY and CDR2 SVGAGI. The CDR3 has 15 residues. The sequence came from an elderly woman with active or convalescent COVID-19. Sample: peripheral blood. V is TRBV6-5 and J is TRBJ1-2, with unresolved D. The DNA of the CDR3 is TGTGCCAGCAGTTCCCGCCACTTGGCTAACTATGGCTACACCTTC. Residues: CASSSRHLANYGYTF.